The T cell receptor (beta chain) described here comes from a study of identical twins. Study results and caveats: Insertions were fewer in abundant cord blood beta clonotypes, whereas memory repertoires showed none of this pattern. Weaker excess twin sharing was seen among beta out-of-frame sequences.

For this clonotype: Its antigen is currently unknown.

TCRdb ran MiXCR on the 5' RACE reads and lists one entry per CDR3 protein. The table lists about 890,000 distinct CDR3 sequences, around 12% of them singletons. Between the trimmed V and J ends, which lost 1 base and 0 bases, there was a span of 11 bases. CDR3 length equals 16 residues. Germline V lookup: CDR1 SGHTA, CDR2 FQGTGA. These data were likewise used in another study, on yellow fever vaccine responses in identical twins.

The genes are TRBV7-3 and TRBJ2-3; D tentatively reads TRBD1 or TRBD2 (5 bases each). The clonotype originates from a woman aged 18-30 years in good health. Sequenced sample: PBMCs. The CDR3 protein is CASSLNGGISTDTQYF. In nucleotides, the CDR3 is TGTGCCAGCAGCTTAAATGGGGGAATAAGCACAGATACGCAGTATTTT.